In this sample, the clone carrying this T cell receptor beta chain turned up a few times. Its matching antigen is unknown. The CDR3 covers 15 residues. Trimming removed 5 bases from V and 6 bases from J, with 17 bases in between. The germline CDR1 and CDR2 sequences are LGHNA and YNFKEQ. The data derive from a study of T-cell memory formation after mild COVID-19. TCRdb itself ran the 5' RACE reads through MiXCR, one entry per CDR3 protein. The repertoire consists of hundreds of thousands of distinct CDR3 sequences, with about an eighth occurring once and the leading ten covering 22%. General study points: Mainly CM and EM harbored the contracting CD4+ clones; mainly EMRA harbored the CD8+ ones. A subset of responding clones appeared in pre-infection memory, suggesting cross-reactive memory joined.

This sequence originates from a man younger than 35 who had mild COVID-19 (a few samples of this study predate the infection). Cell type and time point are not known. The chain carries TRBV4-2 and TRBJ2-1; possible D gene TRBD2, 7 bases. Sequenced material: PBMCs or a T cell subset sorted from them (not recorded which). The CDR3 loop reads CASSELGGVFNEQFF. DNA for the CDR3: TGTGCCAGCAGCGAGCTAGGGGGGGTTTTCAATGAGCAGTTCTTC.